What follows are 6 T cell receptor beta chains derived from one specimen sequenced in a study of somatic mutations in cytotoxic T cells in rheumatoid arthritis. Libraries were prepared by immunoSEQ multiplex PCR; TCRdb keeps only in-frame clonotypes and omits some of them. The data hold approximately 18,000 clones, with 60% to 85% observed a single time. The sample taken for sequencing was CD8+ T cells sorted from blood. These receptor sequences come from an adult with rheumatoid arthritis.

The chain uses TRBV2 and TRBJ1-6, with 7 bases that match TRBD1. Per the germline V gene, CDR1 is SNHLY and CDR2 is FYNNEI. This CDR3 is 14 amino acids long. The ends lost 6 bases at V and 6 bases at J; junction bases unmatched: 5. Here the CDR3 DNA reads TGTGCCAGCAGGCCGGGACAGCTTAATTCACCCCTCCACTTT. Residues: CASRPGQLNSPLHF.

The chain combines TRBV29-1 with TRBJ2-7, with 7 bases that match TRBD1. Per the germline V gene, CDR1 is SQVTM and CDR2 is ANQGSEA. The junction had 5 bases not matched to a gene; V was cut back by 6 bases and J by 0 bases. The CDR3 length is 13 residues. CDR3 sequence: CSVPGTVSYEQYF. CDR3 in DNA: TGCAGCGTACCCGGGACAGTCTCCTACGAGCAGTACTTC.

The rearrangement uses TRBV13 and TRBJ2-1; 7 nucleotides align to TRBD2. J gave up 2 bases and V 5 bases, and 6 bases lay outside the gene matches. Germline CDR1 and CDR2: PRHDT and FYEKMQ (reference sequence). The CDR3 is made up of 15 amino acids. The CDR3: CASSPGGPAYNEQFF. The CDR3 DNA reads as TGTGCCAGCAGCCCGGGGGGTCCCGCCTACAATGAGCAGTTCTTC. The variable domain in full, completed from reference TRBV13 and TRBJ2-1, reads AAGVIQSPRHLIKEKRETATLKCYPIPRHDTVYWYQQGPGQDPQFLISFYEKMQSDKGSIPDRFSAQQFSDYHSELNMSSLELGDSALYFCASSPGGPAYNEQFFGPGTRLTVL.

This clone was counted a few times. The rearrangement uses TRBV30 and TRBJ1-1, with 7 bases aligning to TRBD1. V trimming: 0 bases; J trimming: 6 bases; junction bases outside the gene matches: 4. CDR1 GTSNPN and CDR2 SVGIG come from the germline V gene (reference sequence). This CDR3 spans 13 amino acids. The CDR3 spells CAWSVLGGSEAFF. The DNA of the CDR3 is TGTGCCTGGAGTGTACTAGGGGGCTCTGAAGCTTTCTTT.

DNA for the CDR3: TGTGCCAGCAGCTTAGGACGAGCAGGATGGGGGCAAGAGACCCAGTACTTC. It yields the protein CASSLGRAGWGQETQYF. The chain links TRBV7-9 to TRBJ2-5; TRBD1 or TRBD2 may be the D gene (5 bases each). The CDR3 length is 17 residues. V lost 1 base to trimming and J lost 2 bases, with 17 bases between them. Germline CDR1 SEHNR, CDR2 FQNEAQ (reference sequence). Full variable domain (rest looked up from reference TRBV7-9 and TRBJ2-5): DTGVSQNPRHKITKRGQNVTFRCDPISEHNRLYWYRQTLGQGPEFLTYFQNEAQLEKSRLLSDRFSAERPKGSFSTLEIQRTEQGDSAMYLCASSLGRAGWGQETQYFGPGTRLLVL.

The CDR3 DNA is TGTGCCAGCAGCTTATGGGAGGGTCGTTTGGGCTACAATGAGCAGTTCTTC. It encodes CASSLWEGRLGYNEQFF. The rearrangement uses TRBV7-9 and TRBJ2-1, with TRBD2 identical over 7 bases. The CDR3 has 17 residues. Germline V gene data show CDR1 as SEHNR and CDR2 as FQNEAQ (reference sequence). J gave up 3 bases and V 2 bases, and 10 bases lay outside the gene matches.